These 24 T cell receptor beta chains were all obtained from the same sample, sequenced in a study of response to subunit inactivated influenza vaccine. TCRdb recomputed calls from the RT-PCR reads with MiXCR, one row per CDR3 protein. In the table there are a few hundred thousand distinct CDR3 sequences, 11% of which are singletons. These data also formed part of another study, on T cells expressing NK-cell markers. That source adds: Making the TCR beta cDNA relied on 5'RACE template switching with UMIs.

Sequences were derived from PBMCs from blood, sampled on the day of vaccination. The origin of the receptors is a man between 50 and 59 years old who received an inactivated influenza vaccine.

V and J are TRBV21-1 and TRBJ2-3; TRBD2 is taken as the D call from the table, unchecked against the DNA. TRBV21-1 is marked as a pseudogene. This CDR3 contains 21 residues. CDR3 in amino acids: CASRKESGPRVLTKATDTQYF. The CDR3 DNA follows: TGTGCCAGCAGAAAAGAAAGTGGGCCAAGAGTCCTGACAAAGGCCACAGATACGCAGTATTTT.

This chain links TRBV11-2 with TRBJ2-2; 8 bases are a match to TRBD2. This CDR3 spans 18 amino acids. The V segment lost 3 bases and the J segment 1 base; nucleotides outside the gene matches: 10. The germline gives CDR1 SGHAT, CDR2 FQNNGV. This chain's CDR3 is CASSFWGILAGNTGELFF. CDR3 sequence (DNA): TGTGCCAGCAGCTTTTGGGGGATTCTAGCGGGGAACACCGGGGAGCTGTTTTTT.

The sample holds a few counts of this clonotype. The chain uses TRBV20-1 and TRBJ2-1; 8 nucleotides match TRBD2. The germline CDR1 and CDR2 sequences are DFQATT and SNEGSKA (reference sequence). The CDR3 loop spans 15 amino acids. After removal of 0 bases from V and 6 bases from J, the junction contained 7 bases not matched to a gene. The CDR3 loop reads CSARDPAGAGNEQFF. CDR3 sequence (DNA): TGCAGTGCTAGAGATCCAGCGGGAGCCGGCAATGAGCAGTTCTTC.

The sample holds many counts of this clonotype. V gene TRBV6-2 or TRBV6-3 combines with J gene TRBJ2-1; 8 bases are a match to TRBD2. Germline CDR1 reads MNHEY; CDR2 reads SVGEGT. The junction had 10 bases not matched to a gene; V was cut back by 0 bases and J by 3 bases. This CDR3 has 18 residues. CDR3 DNA sequence: TGTGCCAGCAGTTACTCGACCCCGCGGGAGGACGTCTACAATGAGCAGTTCTTC. This codes for CASSYSTPREDVYNEQFF.

This clonotype was detected a few times. The chain employs TRBV7-9 and TRBJ2-3; weak D call: TRBD1 (6 bases). CDR3 length: 13 amino acids. The V end lost 5 bases, the J end lost 4 bases, and 10 bases lay between the germline ends. CDR1 is SEHNR, CDR2 FQNEAQ, per germline (reference sequence). The CDR3 nucleotides are TGTGCCAGCAGCCCTAAGGGGGCAGATACGCAGTATTTT. Its protein is CASSPKGADTQYF.

V is TRBV9 and J is TRBJ2-1; maybe TRBD2 (6 bases). The CDR3 length is 15 residues. V was clipped by 0 bases and J by 9 bases, with 16 bases between them. Germline lookup yields CDR1 SGDLS and CDR2 YYNGEE. CDR3 nucleotides: TGTGCCAGCAGCGTAGGCCAAGGAGGGACCACTGAGCAGTTCTTC. Its translation: CASSVGQGGTTEQFF.

The chain employs TRBV7-2 and TRBJ2-7; unclear D gene. V was trimmed by 5 bases and J by 3 bases, leaving 11 bases between them. The CDR3 is 13 residues long. Germline V lookup: CDR1 SGHTA, CDR2 FQGNSA. CDR3 protein: CASSPSSFYEQYF. The DNA for the CDR3 is TGTGCCAGCAGCCCGAGTTCTTTCTACGAGCAGTACTTC.

J is TRBJ1-6 and V is TRBV4-2, with 9 bases identical to TRBD1. The CDR3 runs 16 residues. The germline V gene encodes CDR1 LGHNA and CDR2 YNFKEQ. V lost 1 base and J lost 8; bases outside the gene matches: 6. The CDR3 region is CASSQGVTGGYSPLHF. The CDR3, as DNA: TGTGCCAGCAGCCAAGGAGTCACAGGGGGCTATTCACCCCTCCACTTT.

The J gene is TRBJ2-7, the V gene TRBV6-2 or TRBV6-3, with 7 bases matching TRBD1. The V gene end was trimmed by 6 bases and the J gene end by 0 bases; junction bases not matched to a gene: 11. The CDR3 is 16 amino acids. In germline, CDR1 is MNHEY, CDR2 SVGEGT. CDR3 nucleotides: TGTGCCAGCAGAAGTCCGGGACAGAAAAGCTCCTACGAGCAGTACTTC. Translating it yields CASRSPGQKSSYEQYF.

The rearrangement uses TRBV7-6 and TRBJ2-3, with D unresolved. Deletions cut 1 base from V and 1 base from J, with 9 bases between. The CDR3 runs to 15 residues. The germline CDR1 and CDR2 sequences are SGHVS and FNYEAQ. CDR3: CASSLGVLGTDTQYF. The CDR3 region has the DNA TGTGCCAGCAGCTTAGGGGTTCTCGGCACAGATACGCAGTATTTT.

This sequence joins TRBV12-3 or TRBV12-4 and TRBJ2-7; D call uncertain. V gave up 5 bases and J gave up 7 bases, with 18 bases separating them. CDR3 length: 14 residues. The CDR3 coding sequence is TGTGCCAGCAGTCCCGGGCCCAATTTTGCAGAGCAGTACTTC. Amino acids: CASSPGPNFAEQYF.

In its sample, this clonotype was seen many times. The rearrangement links TRBV5-4 to TRBJ2-7; D possibly corresponds to TRBD1 (5 bases). Per germline, CDR1 SGHNT and CDR2 YYREEE (reference sequence). There are 14 residues in the CDR3. V lost 0 bases to trimming and J lost 2 bases, with 9 bases between them. CDR3 amino acids: CASSLERQTYEQYF. The CDR3 region has the DNA TGTGCCAGCAGCTTGGAGCGACAGACCTACGAGCAGTACTTC.

This clonotype has at least ten counts. The CDR3 reads CSAVDMSVYGYTF. Written as DNA, the CDR3 is TGCAGTGCTGTGGACATGTCTGTCTATGGCTACACCTTC. This rearrangement joins TRBV20-1 to TRBJ1-2; D perhaps matches TRBD1 (5 bases). CDR1 DFQATT and CDR2 SNEGSKA come from the germline V gene (reference sequence). This CDR3 region has 13 residues. Trimming cost V 5 bases and J 4 bases, with 14 bases left between them.

V and J are TRBV24-1 and TRBJ2-2; D may match TRBD1 or TRBD2 (5 bases each). V was trimmed by 8 bases and J by 4 bases, leaving 13 bases between them. The CDR3 runs 14 residues. Germline V gives CDR1 KGHDR, CDR2 SFDVKD. The CDR3 DNA reads TGTGCCACCAAAGCGGCAGGGTTCACCGGGGAGCTGTTTTTT. It is translated as CATKAAGFTGELFF.

This clonotype was recorded a few times. The J gene is TRBJ1-5, the V gene TRBV4-2; D remains unclear. The CDR3 consists of 15 residues. Per the germline V gene, CDR1 is LGHNA and CDR2 is YNFKEQ. Trimming cost V 0 bases and J 7 bases, with 13 bases left between them. The CDR3 reads CASSQEAGSVQPQHF. In DNA form, the CDR3 reads TGTGCCAGCAGCCAAGAAGCGGGCAGTGTGCAGCCCCAGCATTTT.

This clonotype was observed a handful of times. The J gene is TRBJ2-1, the V gene TRBV6-2 or TRBV6-3; 10 nucleotides line up with TRBD2. Trimming removed 6 bases from V and 5 bases from J; junction bases left unmatched: 4. The CDR3 runs 14 residues. Germline loops: CDR1 MNHEY, CDR2 SVGEGT. This CDR3 reads CASSRLAGHNEQFF. DNA of the CDR3: TGTGCCAGCAGCCGACTAGCGGGTCACAATGAGCAGTTCTTC.

This clonotype turned up a few times. The gene calls are TRBV19 and TRBJ1-2; 9 positions match TRBD1. V lost 5 bases to trimming and J lost 7 bases; unmatched junction nucleotides: 14. The germline V gene has CDR1 LNHDA and CDR2 SQIVND (reference sequence). The CDR3 loop spans 16 amino acids. DNA for the CDR3: TGTGCCAGTAGTGCGGACAGGGGATCAACCTATGTTGGCTACACCTTC. Protein sequence: CASSADRGSTYVGYTF.

The V and J genes are TRBV5-1 and TRBJ2-1, with 12 bases identical to TRBD2. V was pared by 2 bases and J by 1 base, with 7 bases of the junction left unmatched. Per germline, CDR1 SGHRS and CDR2 YFSETQ. The CDR3 contains 18 residues. CDR3 in DNA: TGCGCCAGCAGCTTTCCACTAGCGGGGGGAAGATCCTACAATGAGCAGTTCTTC. It is translated as CASSFPLAGGRSYNEQFF.

This clonotype was observed a few times. V usage is TRBV27 and J usage is TRBJ2-5, with a weak D call TRBD2 (5 bases). Germline assignment: CDR1 MNHEY and CDR2 SMNVEV (reference sequence). Trimming left V 1 base short and J 1 base short, with 10 bases between. The CDR3 is made up of 15 amino acids. CDR3 sequence reads: CASSLWAGSQETQYF. CDR3 sequence (DNA): TGTGCCAGCAGTTTATGGGCGGGTTCCCAAGAGACCCAGTACTTC.

The J gene is TRBJ2-1, the V gene TRBV7-8; TRBD1 matches 7 bases. Looked up from germline, CDR1 is SGHVS and CDR2 is FQNEAQ. CDR3 length: 16 amino acids. V shed 4 bases and J 3 bases; nucleotides not matched to a gene: 9. This CDR3 is CASSYSGGNLYNEQFF. The CDR3 nucleotides are TGTGCCAGCAGCTATTCAGGGGGTAATCTCTACAATGAGCAGTTCTTC.

This clonotype has ten or more counts. The V gene is TRBV7-2, the J gene TRBJ2-7; 9 nucleotides agree with TRBD2. V lost 5 bases to trimming and J lost 5 bases; unmatched junction nucleotides: 4. CDR1 and CDR2 (germline): SGHTA, FQGNSA. This CDR3 region has 13 residues. In DNA, the CDR3 is TGTGCCAGCAGCACCGCGGGGGGGAACGAGCAGTACTTC. Its protein product is CASSTAGGNEQYF.

The CDR3 sequence is CASSQDLSGRGNQPQHF. The CDR3 nucleotides are TGCGCCAGCAGCCAAGATCTTTCAGGAAGGGGCAATCAGCCCCAGCATTTT. This chain links TRBV4-3 with TRBJ1-5; D gene uncertain. CDR3 length: 17 amino acids. Trimming stripped 0 bases from V and 2 bases from J, with 14 bases between. In germline, CDR1 is LGHNA, CDR2 YSLEER.

This clonotype was observed a handful of times. The chain employs TRBV6-2 or TRBV6-3 and TRBJ2-1; 9 bases are a match to TRBD2. The CDR3 runs 15 residues. The germline gives CDR1 MNHEY, CDR2 SVGEGT. The V and J ends lost 6 bases and 2 bases, in that order; junction bases with no gene match: 5. CDR3 DNA: TGTGCCAGCAGCCGAGCGGGGGGCGCCTACAATGAGCAGTTCTTC. The encoded protein is CASSRAGGAYNEQFF.

In its sample, this clonotype was seen a few times. This rearrangement joins TRBV24-1 to TRBJ2-5; no definite D call. With 4 bases removed from V and 0 bases from J, the gap between germline ends came to 11 bases. The germline V gene encodes CDR1 KGHDR and CDR2 SFDVKD. The CDR3 totals 15 residues. The CDR3 reads CATSDTGDYQETQYF. The CDR3 nucleotides read TGTGCCACCAGTGACACTGGAGATTACCAAGAGACCCAGTACTTC.